The clone carrying this T cell receptor beta chain was seen a handful of times. One entry per CDR3 protein, called by TCRdb with MiXCR from the 5' RACE reads. The table has just under 650,000 distinct CDR3 sequences, roughly 6.6% seen once. The data were taken from a study of identical twins. Germline CDR1 is SGHRS and CDR2 is YFSETQ. The CDR3 contains 15 residues. Trimming pared 0 bases from V and 5 bases from J, leaving 14 bases between. The same sample was also studied in work on yellow fever vaccine responses in identical twins.

V and J are TRBV5-1 and TRBJ2-5; maybe TRBD2 (6 bases). The clonotype was recovered from a young woman in good health. The sample comprised PBMCs. The CDR3 DNA follows: TGCGCCAGCAGCTTGGCCGGAGGTCGGGGGGAGACCCAGTACTTC. This gives the protein CASSLAGGRGETQYF.